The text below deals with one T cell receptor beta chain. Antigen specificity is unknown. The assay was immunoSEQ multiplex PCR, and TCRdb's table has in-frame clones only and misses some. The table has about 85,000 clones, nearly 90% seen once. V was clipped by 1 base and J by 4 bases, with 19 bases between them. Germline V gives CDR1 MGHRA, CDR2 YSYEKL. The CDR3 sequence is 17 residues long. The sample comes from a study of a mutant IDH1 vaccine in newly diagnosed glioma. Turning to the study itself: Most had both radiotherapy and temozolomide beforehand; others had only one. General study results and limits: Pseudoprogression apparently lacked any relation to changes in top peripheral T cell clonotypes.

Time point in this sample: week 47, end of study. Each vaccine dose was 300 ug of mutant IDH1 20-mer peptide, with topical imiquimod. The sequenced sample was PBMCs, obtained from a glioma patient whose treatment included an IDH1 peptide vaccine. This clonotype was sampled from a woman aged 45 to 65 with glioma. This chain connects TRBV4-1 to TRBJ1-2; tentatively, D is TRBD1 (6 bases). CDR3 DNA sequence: TGCGCCAGCAGCCAAGCCGAGCGGGGGCCTGGGGTCTATGGCTACACCTTC. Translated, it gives CASSQAERGPGVYGYTF.